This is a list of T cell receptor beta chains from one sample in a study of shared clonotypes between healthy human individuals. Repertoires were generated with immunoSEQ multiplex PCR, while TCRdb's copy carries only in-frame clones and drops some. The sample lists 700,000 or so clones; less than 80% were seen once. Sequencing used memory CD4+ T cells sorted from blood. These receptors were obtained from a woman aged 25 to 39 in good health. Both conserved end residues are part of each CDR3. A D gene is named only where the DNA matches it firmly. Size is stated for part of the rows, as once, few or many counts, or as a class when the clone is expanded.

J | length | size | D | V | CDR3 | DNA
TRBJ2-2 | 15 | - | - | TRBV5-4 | CASSLEQDYTGELFF | TGTGCCAGCAGCTTGGAACAAGACTACACCGGGGAGCTGTTTTTT
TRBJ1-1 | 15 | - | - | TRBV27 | CASSQSTGWYTEAFF | TGTGCCAGCAGTCAATCGACGGGATGGTACACTGAAGCTTTCTTT
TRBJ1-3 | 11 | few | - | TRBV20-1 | CSARALETIYF | TGCAGTGCTAGAGCCCTTGAGACCATATATTTT
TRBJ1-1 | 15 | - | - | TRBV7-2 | CASSLAQLMNTEAFF | TGTGCCAGCAGCTTAGCACAGCTCATGAACACTGAAGCTTTCTTT
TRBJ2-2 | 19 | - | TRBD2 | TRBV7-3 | CASSPRRASGRANTGELFF | TGTGCCAGCAGCCCTAGAAGGGCTAGCGGGAGGGCAAACACCGGGGAGCTGTTTTTT
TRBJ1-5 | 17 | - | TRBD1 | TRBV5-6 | CASSSLRDRGGGQPQHF | TGTGCCAGCAGTTCTCTGCGGGACAGAGGGGGAGGACAGCCCCAGCATTTT
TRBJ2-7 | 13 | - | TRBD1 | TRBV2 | CASNGQGNDEQYF | TGTGCCAGCAACGGACAGGGGAACGACGAGCAGTACTTC
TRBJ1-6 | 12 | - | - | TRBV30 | CAWNRDNSPLHF | TGTGCCTGGAATAGGGATAATTCACCCCTCCACTTT
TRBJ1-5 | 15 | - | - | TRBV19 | CASSIARSGYQPQHF | TGTGCCAGTAGTATAGCTCGGTCCGGGTATCAGCCCCAGCATTTT
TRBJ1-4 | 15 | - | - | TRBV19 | CASSMDRDGKEKLFF | TGTGCCAGTAGTATGGACCGGGACGGAAAAGAAAAACTGTTTTTT
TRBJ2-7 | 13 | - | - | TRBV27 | CASSLESGYEQYF | TGTGCCAGCAGTTTAGAGAGCGGCTACGAGCAGTACTTC
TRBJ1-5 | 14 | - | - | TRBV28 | CASSLIRVDQPQHF | TGTGCCAGCAGTTTAATAAGGGTTGACCAGCCCCAGCATTTT
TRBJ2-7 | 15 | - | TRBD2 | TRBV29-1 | CSVAPGLAKSYEQYF | TGCAGCGTGGCCCCGGGACTAGCAAAAAGCTACGAGCAGTACTTC
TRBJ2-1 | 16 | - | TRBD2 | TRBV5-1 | CASSSSSGVLNNEQFF | TGCGCCAGCAGCTCTTCAAGCGGGGTACTCAACAATGAGCAGTTCTTC
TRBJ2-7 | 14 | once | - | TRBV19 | CASRDFQSSYEQYF | TGTGCCAGCAGGGACTTCCAGAGCTCCTACGAGCAGTACTTC
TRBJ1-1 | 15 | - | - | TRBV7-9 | CASSPPRKANTEAFF | TGTGCCAGCAGCCCACCCAGGAAAGCGAACACTGAAGCTTTCTTT
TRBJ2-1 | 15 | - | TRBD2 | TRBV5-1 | CASSLSGRDGDEQFF | TGCGCCAGCAGCTTGAGCGGGAGAGATGGCGATGAGCAGTTCTTC
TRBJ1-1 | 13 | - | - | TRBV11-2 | CASSPGGGTEAFF | TGTGCCAGCAGCCCTGGGGGGGGCACTGAAGCTTTCTTT
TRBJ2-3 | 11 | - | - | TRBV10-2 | CASRSTDTQYF | TGCGCCAGCCGTTCCACAGATACGCAGTATTTT
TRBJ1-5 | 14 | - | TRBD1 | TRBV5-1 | CASSLVPGGGPQHF | TGCGCCAGCAGCTTGGTTCCAGGGGGCGGGCCCCAGCATTTT
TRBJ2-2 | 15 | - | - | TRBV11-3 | CASSSGRTRAGELFF | TGTGCCAGCAGCTCGGGTCGCACTCGGGCCGGGGAGCTGTTTTTT
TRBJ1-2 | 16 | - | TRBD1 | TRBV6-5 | CASSLDRTPTNYGYTF | TGTGCCAGCAGTTTGGACAGGACCCCCACTAACTATGGCTACACCTTC
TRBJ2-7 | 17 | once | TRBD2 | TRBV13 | CASSGWGGRASSYEQYF | TGTGCCAGCAGCGGATGGGGCGGGAGGGCCTCAAGTTACGAGCAGTACTTC
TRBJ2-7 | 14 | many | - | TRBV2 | CASAQAGFSYEQYF | TGTGCCAGCGCTCAAGCGGGCTTCTCCTACGAGCAGTACTTC
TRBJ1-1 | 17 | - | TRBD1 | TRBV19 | CASSIYPPTGGRTEAFF | TGTGCCAGTAGTATCTATCCCCCTACAGGGGGCCGCACTGAAGCTTTCTTT
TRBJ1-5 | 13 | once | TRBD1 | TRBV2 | CASSDRVDQPQHF | TGTGCCAGCAGCGACAGGGTTGATCAGCCCCAGCATTTT
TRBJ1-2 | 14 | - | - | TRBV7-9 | CASSPLGGYYGYTF | TGTGCCAGCAGCCCCCTTGGAGGATACTATGGCTACACCTTC
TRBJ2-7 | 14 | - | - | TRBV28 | CASTPNPRSYEQYF | TGTGCCAGCACCCCCAACCCACGCTCCTACGAGCAGTACTTC
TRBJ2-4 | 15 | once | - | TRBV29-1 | CSVGDSISPKNIQYF | TGCAGCGTTGGAGACAGTATTTCCCCCAAAAACATTCAGTACTTC
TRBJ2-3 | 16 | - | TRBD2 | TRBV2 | CASRDQRERYTDTQYF | TGTGCCAGCAGAGACCAGCGGGAGCGTTACACAGATACGCAGTATTTT
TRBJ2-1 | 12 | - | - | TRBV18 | CASSPDRDEQFF | TGTGCCAGCTCACCCGACCGGGATGAGCAGTTCTTC
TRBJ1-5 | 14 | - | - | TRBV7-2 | CASSPNTVNQPQHF | TGTGCCAGCAGCCCTAATACGGTCAATCAGCCCCAGCATTTT
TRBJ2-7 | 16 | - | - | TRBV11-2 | CASSLGGVSGVYEQYF | TGTGCCAGCAGCTTAGGCGGAGTTTCGGGGGTCTACGAGCAGTACTTC
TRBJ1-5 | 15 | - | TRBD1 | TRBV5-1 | CASSSGDRDGQPQHF | TGCGCCAGCAGCTCTGGGGACAGGGATGGCCAGCCCCAGCATTTT
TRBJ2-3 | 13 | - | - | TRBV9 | CASSAGTPDTQYF | TGTGCCAGCAGCGCGGGGACACCAGATACGCAGTATTTT
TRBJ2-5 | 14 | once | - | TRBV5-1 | CASSLFPGRETQYF | TGCGCCAGCAGCTTGTTTCCGGGCCGGGAGACCCAGTACTTC
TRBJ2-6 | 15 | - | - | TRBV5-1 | CASSLRAAGANVLTF | TGCGCCAGCAGCTTGAGGGCGGCTGGGGCCAACGTCCTGACTTTC
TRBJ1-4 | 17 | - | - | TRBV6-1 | CASSERITGSIDEKLFF | TGTGCCAGCAGTGAAAGGATAACGGGATCCATCGACGAAAAACTGTTTTTT
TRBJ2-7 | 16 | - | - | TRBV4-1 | CASSQEGTRGRYEQYF | TGCGCCAGCAGCCAAGAGGGTACCAGGGGGAGGTACGAGCAGTACTTC
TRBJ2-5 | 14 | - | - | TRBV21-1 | CASSIATSLQTQYF | TGTGCCAGCAGCATCGCGACTAGTCTTCAGACCCAGTACTTC
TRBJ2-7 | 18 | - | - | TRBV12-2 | CASRHPPGTGPLHYEQYF | TGTGCAAGTCGCCATCCCCCCGGGACAGGTCCCCTTCACTACGAGCAGTACTTC
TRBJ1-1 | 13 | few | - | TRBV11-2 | CASSGSGGVEAFF | TGTGCCAGCAGTGGAAGTGGGGGGGTGGAAGCTTTCTTT
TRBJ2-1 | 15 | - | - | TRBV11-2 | CASSFQRPRYNEQFF | TGTGCCAGCAGCTTTCAGCGGCCGCGCTACAATGAGCAGTTCTTC
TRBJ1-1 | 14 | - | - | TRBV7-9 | CASSQGGSDTEAFF | TGTGCCAGCAGCCAGGGTGGTTCGGACACTGAAGCTTTCTTT
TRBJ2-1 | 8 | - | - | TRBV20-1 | CSAPQQFF | TGCAGTGCTCCCCAGCAGTTCTTC
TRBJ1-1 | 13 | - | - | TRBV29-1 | CSVRQAMNTEAFF | TGCAGCGTGAGACAGGCCATGAACACTGAAGCTTTCTTT
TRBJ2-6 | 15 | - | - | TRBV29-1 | CSAPMGNSGANVLTF | TGCAGCGCCCCGATGGGGAACTCTGGGGCCAACGTCCTGACTTTC
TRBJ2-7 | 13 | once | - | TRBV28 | CAASGGAGHEQYF | TGTGCCGCATCGGGGGGCGCGGGACACGAGCAGTACTTC
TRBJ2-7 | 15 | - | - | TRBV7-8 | CASSSTPGSSYEQYF | TGTGCCAGCAGCTCCACCCCAGGGAGCTCCTACGAGCAGTACTTC
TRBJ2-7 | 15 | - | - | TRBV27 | CASSFSWGSLDEQYF | TGTGCCAGCAGTTTCTCGTGGGGATCGTTGGACGAGCAGTACTTC
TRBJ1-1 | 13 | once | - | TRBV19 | CASSISMNTEAFF | TGTGCCAGTAGTATTTCCATGAACACTGAAGCTTTCTTT
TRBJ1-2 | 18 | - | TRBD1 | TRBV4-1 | CASSLYGTGGVMGYGYTF | TGCGCCAGCAGCCTGTACGGGACAGGGGGCGTAATGGGCTATGGCTACACCTTC
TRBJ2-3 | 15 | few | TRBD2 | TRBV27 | CASSSASGSTDTQYF | TGTGCCAGCAGTTCGGCTAGCGGGAGCACAGATACGCAGTATTTT